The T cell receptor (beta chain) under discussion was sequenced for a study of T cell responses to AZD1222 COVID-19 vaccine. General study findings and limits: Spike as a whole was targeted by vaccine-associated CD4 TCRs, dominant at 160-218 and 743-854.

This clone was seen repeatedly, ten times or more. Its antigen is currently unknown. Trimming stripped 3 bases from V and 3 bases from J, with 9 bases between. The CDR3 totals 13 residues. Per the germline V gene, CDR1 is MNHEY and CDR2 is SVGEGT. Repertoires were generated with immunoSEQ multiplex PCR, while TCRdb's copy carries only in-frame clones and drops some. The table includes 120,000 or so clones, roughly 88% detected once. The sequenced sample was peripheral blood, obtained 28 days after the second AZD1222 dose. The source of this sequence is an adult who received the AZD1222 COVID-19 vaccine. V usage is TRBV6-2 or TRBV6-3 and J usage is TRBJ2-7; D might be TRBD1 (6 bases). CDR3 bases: TGTGCCAGCAGTTATACAGGGAACTACGAGCAGTACTTC. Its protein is CASSYTGNYEQYF.